This note documents a single TCR beta chain sequence. The antigen is unknown. The repertoire was sequenced with immunoSEQ multiplex PCR; TCRdb's copy has only in-frame clones and lacks some. The table records about 23,000 clones, 95% to 98% of them present only once. This sample stems from a study of B cell selection in AIRE deficiency. Study results and limitations: About 30.6% of healthy-shared Treg sequences were found among patient Tconv cells.

The sorted conventional CD4 T cells were gated as CD4+CD127+. V lost 4 bases to trimming and J lost 5 bases; unmatched junction nucleotides: 6. Germline CDR1 and CDR2: SGHRS and YFSETQ. This CDR3 region has 14 residues. The sequenced material came from conventional CD4+ T cells sorted from PBMCs. J is TRBJ2-1 and V is TRBV5-1; TRBD2 aligns across 7 bases. The receptor's source is a human donor with AIRE deficiency. The CDR3 bases are TGCGCCAGCAGCGTCGGGACTACGAACAATGAGCAGTTCTTC. Its translation is CASSVGTTNNEQFF.